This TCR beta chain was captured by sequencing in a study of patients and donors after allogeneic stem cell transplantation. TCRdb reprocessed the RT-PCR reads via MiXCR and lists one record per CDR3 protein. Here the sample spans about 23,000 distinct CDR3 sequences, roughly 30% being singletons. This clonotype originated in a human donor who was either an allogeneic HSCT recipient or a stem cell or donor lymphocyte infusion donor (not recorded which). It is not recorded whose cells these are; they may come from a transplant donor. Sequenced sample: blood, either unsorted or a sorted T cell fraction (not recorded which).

The CDR3 DNA reads TGCAGTGCTGGGGTTGATTCACCCCTCCACTTT. Its protein is CSAGVDSPLHF. The chain employs TRBV20-1 and TRBJ1-6; D gene uncertain. Per the germline V gene, CDR1 is DFQATT and CDR2 is SNEGSKA (reference sequence). Trimming pared 5 bases from V and 8 bases from J, leaving 7 bases between. The length of the CDR3 is 11 residues.